Below, 23 T cell receptor beta chains from the same sample are listed, as sequenced in a study of T cell responses to AZD1222 COVID-19 vaccine. Sequenced by immunoSEQ multiplex PCR; TCRdb stores in-frame clones only, minus some. The sample includes 60,000 to 80,000 clones, 85% seen only once; the top ten take approximately 18%. The sample consisted of peripheral blood, taken on day 0 of AZD1222 vaccination. The source is an adult in good health.

The chain links TRBV20-1 to TRBJ2-1, with D unclear. Germline assignment: CDR1 DFQATT and CDR2 SNEGSKA (reference sequence). V dropped 5 bases and J dropped 7 bases, with 6 bases sitting between them. This CDR3 has 10 residues. CDR3 coding DNA: TGCAGTGCTCGTTCTAATGAGCAGTTCTTC. It is translated as CSARSNEQFF.

This clone occurred once. The gene calls are TRBV2 and TRBJ1-2; the D gene is possibly TRBD1 (6 bases). V was trimmed by 6 bases and J by 0 bases, leaving 14 bases between them. The CDR3 consists of 15 residues. The V gene's germline CDR1 is SNHLY and CDR2 FYNNEI. The CDR3 spells CASRDPGHANYGYTF. DNA of the CDR3: TGTGCCAGCAGGGATCCGGGACACGCTAACTATGGCTACACCTTC.

This chain joins TRBV11-1 and TRBJ1-1; 7 nucleotides agree with TRBD1. V gave up 5 bases and J gave up 7 bases; unmatched junction bases: 10. The CDR3 is made up of 14 amino acids. CDR1 is SGHAT, CDR2 FQDESV, per germline (reference sequence). In DNA form, the CDR3 reads TGTGCCAGCAGCGCTAACAGGGGCGCACATGAAGCTTTCTTT. It yields the protein CASSANRGAHEAFF. Full variable domain (rest looked up from reference TRBV11-1 and TRBJ1-1): EAEVAQSPRYKITEKSQAVAFWCDPISGHATLYWYRQILGQGPELLVQFQDESVVDDSQLPKDRFSAERLKGVDSTLKIQPAELGDSAMYLCASSANRGAHEAFFGQGTRLTVV.

This chain links TRBV7-9 with TRBJ1-2; no firm D call. V dropped 0 bases and J dropped 6 bases, with 8 bases sitting between them. Germline CDR1 reads SEHNR; CDR2 reads FQNEAQ (reference sequence). The CDR3 loop spans 13 amino acids. CDR3 DNA: TGTGCCAGCAGCTTAGCCAGGTCCAATGGCTACACCTTC. It is translated as CASSLARSNGYTF. The full variable domain, in which reference TRBV7-9 and TRBJ1-2 provide the parts outside the CDR3, is DTGVSQNPRHKITKRGQNVTFRCDPISEHNRLYWYRQTLGQGPEFLTYFQNEAQLEKSRLLSDRFSAERPKGSFSTLEIQRTEQGDSAMYLCASSLARSNGYTFGSGTRLTVV.

This chain connects TRBV18 to TRBJ2-1, with D perhaps TRBD1 or TRBD2 (6 bases each). The V gene lost 8 bases and the J gene lost 2 bases, with 13 bases spanning the gap. CDR3 size: 14 residues. From germline, CDR1 is KGHSH and CDR2 LQKENI. The CDR3 loop reads CASTLGGAYNEQFF. The CDR3 bases are TGTGCCAGCACCCTGGGGGGCGCCTACAATGAGCAGTTCTTC.

This clone was picked up one time. V usage is TRBV19 and J usage is TRBJ1-2, with unresolved D. CDR1 LNHDA and CDR2 SQIVND come from the germline V gene (reference sequence). V was pared by 4 bases and J by 2 bases, with 14 bases between. The CDR3 is 15 residues long. This CDR3 is CASSTQTQPNYGYTF. Written as DNA, the CDR3 is TGTGCCAGTAGTACCCAGACCCAGCCGAACTATGGCTACACCTTC.

The chain joins TRBV18 to TRBJ2-7; D is undetermined. The germline V and J ends were trimmed by 3 bases and 1 base, with 7 bases remaining between them. Germline V gene data show CDR1 as KGHSH and CDR2 as LQKENI. The CDR3 spans 13 residues. The CDR3 DNA follows: TGTGCCAGCTCACCGGGCAGTTCCTACGAGCAGTACTTC. Translated, it gives CASSPGSSYEQYF.

The genes are TRBV6-5 and TRBJ1-1; D call uncertain. CDR1 is MNHEY, CDR2 SVGAGI, per germline. The CDR3 runs 14 residues. Deletions cut 8 bases from V and 1 base from J, with 14 bases between. In DNA, the CDR3 is TGTGCCAGCTCCTACGGGTCGGGGAACACTGAAGCTTTCTTT. This translates into CASSYGSGNTEAFF.

The rearrangement uses TRBV30 and TRBJ2-1; D is undetermined. This CDR3 region has 12 residues. The V and J ends lost 5 bases and 4 bases respectively, with 9 bases between them. Germline values: CDR1 GTSNPN, CDR2 SVGIG (reference sequence). CDR3 in DNA: TGTGCCTGGGCGCCCCTATACAATGAGCAGTTCTTC. It yields the protein CAWAPLYNEQFF. The variable domain in full, completed from reference TRBV30 and TRBJ2-1, reads SQTIHQWPATLVQPVGSPLSLECTVEGTSNPNLYWYRQAAGRGLQLLFYSVGIGQISSEVPQNLSASRPQDRQFILSSKKLLLSDSGFYLCAWAPLYNEQFFGPGTRLTVL.

The chain is built from TRBV5-4 and TRBJ2-7; 9 positions agree with TRBD2. This CDR3 region has 18 residues. Unmatched junction bases numbered 10, after V lost 0 bases and J lost 0 bases. Germline CDR1 SGHNT, CDR2 YYREEE (reference sequence). DNA for the CDR3: TGTGCCAGCAGCTTGGTTTCCGGACTAGCGCATATCTCCTACGAGCAGTACTTC. This sequence encodes CASSLVSGLAHISYEQYF.

This clone occurred once. CDR3 in DNA: TGTGCCAGCAACCTCAGGGGGCGCGATTTCCTGGACTATGGCTACACCTTC. It specifies CASNLRGRDFLDYGYTF. V is TRBV13 and J is TRBJ1-2; TRBD1 agrees at 8 bases. Germline V gene sequence: CDR1 PRHDT, CDR2 FYEKMQ (reference sequence). The CDR3 loop spans 17 amino acids. The V and J ends lost 7 bases and 3 bases, in that order; junction bases with no gene match: 16.

This clone was observed once. The chain has TRBV11-2 and TRBJ2-2, with D hard to call. Trimming took 5 bases from V and 8 from J, leaving 9 bases between them. The CDR3 has 12 residues. From germline, CDR1 is SGHAT and CDR2 FQNNGV. CDR3: CASSAEVGELFF. The CDR3, as DNA: TGTGCCAGCAGCGCCGAGGTTGGGGAGCTGTTTTTT.

The V call is TRBV16, the J call TRBJ2-7; D not certain. CDR3 size: 13 residues. V lost 5 bases and J lost 5, with 13 bases in between. Germline lookup yields CDR1 KGHSY and CDR2 FQNENV. CDR3 amino acids: CASSDGSSHEQYF. DNA for the CDR3: TGTGCCAGCAGCGACGGGTCGTCTCACGAGCAGTACTTC.

The rearrangement joins TRBV6-5 to TRBJ1-6; possible D gene TRBD1, 6 bases. The CDR3 totals 13 residues. The germline gives CDR1 MNHEY, CDR2 SVGAGI. V shed 8 bases and J shed 7 bases, with 12 bases lying between them. The CDR3 loop is CASQTGSNSPLHF. As DNA, the CDR3 is TGTGCCAGCCAGACAGGTTCCAATTCACCCCTCCACTTT.

The chain has TRBV5-4 and TRBJ2-7; TRBD1 is a possible D gene (6 bases). Per germline, CDR1 SGHNT and CDR2 YYREEE (reference sequence). Trimming took off 1 base at V and 0 bases at J, with 11 bases between the two ends. The CDR3 spans 15 residues. The CDR3 bases are TGTGCCAGCAGCTTGCAGGGGACCTCCTCCTACGAGCAGTACTTC. Translating it yields CASSLQGTSSYEQYF.

The genes are TRBV28 and TRBJ1-5; D remains ambiguous. This CDR3 contains 13 residues. CDR1 and CDR2 (germline): MDHEN, SYDVKM. The ends were cut back, 11 bases at V and 0 bases at J, with 11 bases in the middle. CDR3: CAGSGLSNQPQHF. For the CDR3, the DNA is TGTGCCGGTTCAGGCCTTAGCAATCAGCCCCAGCATTTT. Combining the CDR3 with reference TRBV28 and TRBJ1-5 gives the whole variable domain DVKVTQSSRYLVKRTGEKVFLECVQDMDHENMFWYRQDPGLGLRLIYFSYDVKMKEKGDIPEGYSVSREKKERFSLILESASTNQTSMYLCAGSGLSNQPQHFGDGTRLSIL.

The chain carries TRBV7-8 and TRBJ1-2; 7 nucleotides align to TRBD1. The V gene end was trimmed by 5 bases and the J gene end by 7 bases; junction bases not matched to a gene: 7. Per the germline V gene, CDR1 is SGHVS and CDR2 is FQNEAQ. CDR3 length equals 13 residues. The CDR3 bases are TGTGCCAGCAGCCGAGACAGGGCTGGTGGCTACACCTTC. Protein sequence: CASSRDRAGGYTF.

This clone was observed a few times. This chain joins TRBV12-5 and TRBJ2-1; 10 bases line up with TRBD1. CDR1 LGHNT and CDR2 FRNRAP come from the germline V gene. The CDR3 runs 15 residues. V lost 7 bases and J lost 3; bases outside the gene matches: 6. CDR3 sequence reads: CASDPGQGGYNEQFF. In nucleotides, the CDR3 is TGTGCTAGTGACCCCGGACAGGGGGGCTACAATGAGCAGTTCTTC.

The V call is TRBV5-5, the J call TRBJ2-7; 8 bases match TRBD2. Unmatched junction bases numbered 12, after V lost 4 bases and J lost 9 bases. CDR1 SGHKS and CDR2 YYEKEE come from the germline V gene (reference sequence). The CDR3 contains 14 residues. The CDR3 here is CASSPPLGGGRQYF. DNA for the CDR3: TGTGCCAGCAGCCCCCCCCTTGGCGGGGGGCGGCAGTACTTC. Complete variable domain (other parts from reference TRBV5-5 and TRBJ2-7): DAGVTQSPTHLIKTRGQQVTLRCSPISGHKSVSWYQQVLGQGPQFIFQYYEKEERGRGNFPDRFSARQFPNYSSELNVNALLLGDSALYLCASSPPLGGGRQYFGPGTRLTVT.

This rearrangement joins TRBV6-5 to TRBJ1-1; D is perhaps TRBD1 (5 bases). V lost 6 bases and J 0 bases, leaving 8 bases between the germline ends. CDR3 length: 13 amino acids. The germline V gene has CDR1 MNHEY and CDR2 SVGAGI. The CDR3 loop reads CASRQVLNTEAFF. The CDR3 DNA is TGTGCCAGCAGACAGGTTCTGAACACTGAAGCTTTCTTT.

The gene calls are TRBV15 and TRBJ1-1, with 7 bases lining up with TRBD1. CDR1 LNHNV and CDR2 YYDKDF come from the germline V gene (reference sequence). The CDR3 totals 16 residues. Trimming cost V 1 base and J 1 base; bases outside gene matches: 6. CDR3 in amino acids: CATSRATGLGNTEAFF. In DNA form, the CDR3 reads TGTGCCACCAGCAGAGCGACAGGGCTCGGGAACACTGAAGCTTTCTTT.

This clone has a single count. The chain recombines TRBV28 with TRBJ2-2; maybe TRBD2 (5 bases). Between the trimmed V and J ends, which lost 2 bases and 7 bases, there was a span of 11 bases. Germline CDR1 is MDHEN and CDR2 is SYDVKM. This CDR3 is 14 amino acids long. The chain's CDR3 is CASSLAGFGGELFF. In DNA form, the CDR3 reads TGTGCCAGCAGTTTAGCGGGTTTCGGCGGGGAGCTGTTTTTT.

The gene calls are TRBV7-6 and TRBJ1-1; 9 bases are a match to TRBD1. The trim removed 6 bases at V and 8 bases at J, leaving 7 bases unmatched. The CDR3 spans 13 residues. CDR1 is SGHVS, CDR2 FNYEAQ, per germline. DNA for the CDR3: TGTGCCAGCAGTCGGGACAGGGTATCCGAAGCTTTCTTT. It codes for CASSRDRVSEAFF.